This T cell receptor (beta chain) was documented in a study of Tregs in tolerant kidney transplant recipients. Measured with immunoSEQ multiplex PCR; TCRdb has only the in-frame clones, and not every one. The sample holds some 29,000 clones. V gave up 4 bases and J gave up 0 bases, with 7 bases separating them. This CDR3 has 14 amino acids. Concerning this clone: Read coverage stops 3 residues before the CDR3 terminus; the germline J gene supplies the remainder.

The nonmyeloablative bone marrow transplants came from related graft donors, with transient mixed chimerism. The sequence derives from a human patient who received a combined kidney and bone marrow transplant. Some T cells may possibly be graft donor cells. The chain has TRBV12-3 or TRBV12-4 and TRBJ1-5; D gene ambiguous. This sample comprised CD4+ T cells from blood (PBMCs), obtained 24 months after the transplant. The CDR3 here is CASSWAVSNQPQHF. Partial CDR3 DNA: TGTGCCAGCAGTTGGGCAGTTAGCAATCAGCCC.